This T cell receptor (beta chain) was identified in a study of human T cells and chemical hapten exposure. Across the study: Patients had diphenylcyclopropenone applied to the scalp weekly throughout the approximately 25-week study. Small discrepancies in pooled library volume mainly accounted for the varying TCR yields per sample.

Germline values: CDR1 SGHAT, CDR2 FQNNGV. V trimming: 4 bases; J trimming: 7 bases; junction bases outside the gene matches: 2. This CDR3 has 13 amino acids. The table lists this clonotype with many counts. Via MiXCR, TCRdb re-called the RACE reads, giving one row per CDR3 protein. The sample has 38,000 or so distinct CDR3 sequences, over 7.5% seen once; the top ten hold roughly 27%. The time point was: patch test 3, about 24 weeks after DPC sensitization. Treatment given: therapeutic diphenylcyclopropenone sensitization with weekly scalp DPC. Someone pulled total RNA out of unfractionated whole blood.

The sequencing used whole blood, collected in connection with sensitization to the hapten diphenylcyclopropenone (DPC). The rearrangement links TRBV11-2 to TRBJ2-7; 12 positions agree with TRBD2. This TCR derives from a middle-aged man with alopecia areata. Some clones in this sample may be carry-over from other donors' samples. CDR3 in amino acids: CASSSGLAGEQYF. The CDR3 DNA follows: TGTGCCAGCAGCTCAGGACTAGCGGGGGAGCAGTACTTC.